This TCR beta chain is drawn from a study of cytomegalovirus exposure and HLA in healthy donors (TCRdb year 2017). Looking at the study overall: According to a later analysis, one platform produced both the roughly 110 validation repertoires and the 720 or so repertoires of the first cohort. The aim of the study was to test whether cataloging public T cell receptors could identify signatures of past pathogen exposure. In addition to the first cohort of 666 subjects, a separate validation cohort of 120 different subjects was used. High-throughput TCR immunosequencing, statistical association of individual TCRs with disease status, and machine learning were combined to predict cytomegalovirus infection status. General conclusions and limits of the study: Most TCR sequences were seen in very few donors, while some public TCRs were found in many individuals. Of the cluster scores, approximately 94% were above 0 in a later analysis, which found that TCRs clustered in the first cohort also tended to co-occur in the 120 or so validation repertoires. The authors suggested that the approach could potentially be extended to other disease states and immunological phenotypes. A few of the identified cytomegalovirus-associated TCR beta chains were confirmed in vitro to be specific for cytomegalovirus antigens. The classifier was reported to diagnose cytomegalovirus status with high specificity and sensitivity in both the original and validation cohorts. The validation cohort had no HLA typing available for a later analysis, so co-occurrence within that cohort was assessed over all 120 or so repertoires. In the study, around 160 TCR beta chains were listed as associated with cytomegalovirus.

The donors were included in the validation cohort of some 120 subjects, a group kept apart from the approximately 670-subject first cohort. A remark on this clone: The target of this receptor is not known. Base qualities are not provided; no much larger clone lies one nucleotide away.

Germline trimming amounts to 3 bases on V and 9 bases on J, with 5 as the count of junction bases outside the gene matches. Spanning cysteine to phenylalanine, the CDR3 consists of 13 amino acids. The kept DNA is CDR3 alone, 39 bases in frame from the first base. The germline V gene (reference sequence) yields LNHDA for CDR1 and SQIVND for CDR2. Receptors were amplified or captured by the immunoSEQ multiplex PCR assay. As for the authors' bioinformatics: A statistical classification framework was developed to diagnose cytomegalovirus status using the catalog of TCR beta chain sequences. Drawn from immuneACCESS, this table holds only the in-frame rearrangements with V and J called that TCRdb kept. Clones are partly lost; checked studies trace under half to an unresolved V gene and leave the rest unexplained. V, J and clone size are taken as reported in that table, and D and trimming were inferred from the DNA itself. The sample profile shows 100,000 to 150,000 clones; around 86% of them were found once. The ten biggest clones cover around 5% of the sample.

The source is a young man in good health and CMV-seronegative. The chain is made from TRBV19 and TRBJ2-1, and 7 bases in between align with TRBD1. The sequenced material came from PBMCs. The sequenced DNA is TGTGCCAGTAGTATTTTACAGGGGTCTGAGCAGTTCTTC. This is translated as CASSILQGSEQFF.